The 23 T cell receptor beta chains in this list originate from one sample, sequenced in a study of shared clonotypes between healthy human individuals. Some clones are missing from TCRdb's copy, which holds only in-frame ones; the method was immunoSEQ multiplex PCR. Of 2.3 million or so clones listed, 85% to 95% are singletons. What was sequenced was naive CD4+ T cells from PBMCs. Subset: CD45RA+ positively selected. These receptors were taken from a young man in good health. Some clones in this sample may be carry-over from other donors' samples.

The chain joins TRBV4-2 to TRBJ2-5; TRBD2 agrees at 12 bases. V shed 1 base, J shed 4 bases, and the junction held 7 bases outside the gene matches. CDR3 length: 17 residues. Per germline, CDR1 LGHNA and CDR2 YNFKEQ. CDR3 amino acids: CASSQGLLAGGRETQYF. CDR3 coding DNA: TGTGCCAGCAGCCAAGGGCTCCTAGCGGGAGGGAGAGAGACCCAGTACTTC.

The chain links TRBV5-1 to TRBJ2-1; no definite D call. The V end lost 4 bases, the J end lost 5 bases, and 19 bases lay between the germline ends. The length of the CDR3 is 16 residues. CDR1 is SGHRS and CDR2 is YFSETQ in the germline V gene. DNA for the CDR3: TGCGCCAGCAGCCCGGACGGTCAAACCGGACACAATGAGCAGTTCTTC. Translation: CASSPDGQTGHNEQFF.

The rearrangement links TRBV7-2 to TRBJ1-1; D perhaps matches TRBD1 (6 bases). Germline CDR1 is SGHTA and CDR2 is FQGNSA. This CDR3 has 15 residues. V dropped 0 bases and J dropped 4 bases, with 12 bases sitting between them. This CDR3 is CASSLAGARATEAFF. As DNA, the CDR3 is TGTGCCAGCAGCTTAGCGGGGGCCAGGGCCACTGAAGCTTTCTTT.

The chain joins TRBV5-4 to TRBJ2-7; weak D call: TRBD2 (5 bases). This CDR3 contains 10 residues. Germline V lookup: CDR1 SGHNT, CDR2 YYREEE (reference sequence). Trimming removed 9 bases at V and 6 bases at J, with 10 bases between. The CDR3 sequence: CATGYREQYF. As DNA, the CDR3 is TGTGCCACGGGGTACCGCGAGCAGTACTTC.

The gene calls are TRBV18 and TRBJ2-6; D uncertain. The CDR3 length is 16 residues. The germline V gene has CDR1 KGHSH and CDR2 LQKENI. The ends were cut back, 1 base at V and 1 base at J, with 8 bases in the middle. This CDR3 reads CASSPLIRSGANVLTF. CDR3 DNA: TGTGCCAGCTCACCACTTATAAGGTCTGGGGCCAACGTCCTGACTTTC.

The V gene is TRBV6-6, the J gene TRBJ1-4, with 7 positions matching TRBD1. The germline V gene encodes CDR1 MNHNY and CDR2 SVGAGI (reference sequence). The CDR3 sequence is 15 residues long. V was clipped by 5 bases and J by 4 bases; unmatched bases: 7. The CDR3 sequence is CASSLSRGYNEKLFF. The CDR3 coding sequence is TGTGCCAGCAGTCTCTCCAGGGGGTATAATGAAAAACTGTTTTTT.

This sequence joins TRBV7-3 and TRBJ2-1; D unresolved. The CDR3 is made up of 15 amino acids. CDR1 SGHTA and CDR2 FQGTGA come from the germline V gene. The ends were cut back, 3 bases at V and 0 bases at J, with 9 bases in the middle. CDR3 sequence reads: CASSLLAASYNEQFF. The CDR3 DNA reads as TGTGCCAGCAGCTTGCTTGCGGCCTCCTACAATGAGCAGTTCTTC. The whole variable domain, remainder taken from reference TRBV7-3 and TRBJ2-1, is GAGVSQTPSNKVTEKGKYVELRCDPISGHTALYWYRQSLGQGPEFLIYFQGTGAADDSGLPNDRFFAVRPEGSVSTLKIQRTERGDSAVYLCASSLLAASYNEQFFGPGTRLTVL.

Remarks on this clone: Other DNA sequences of this sample code for an identical CDR3. This chain connects TRBV7-7 to TRBJ2-1; tentatively, D is TRBD2 (5 bases). This CDR3 is 13 amino acids long. Looked up from germline, CDR1 is SSHAT and CDR2 is FNYEAQ (reference sequence). Trimming cost V 1 base and J 6 bases, with 7 bases left between them. CDR3 in DNA: TGTGCCAGCAGCTTAGAACGGGGCAATGAGCAGTTCTTC. Protein sequence: CASSLERGNEQFF.

This sequence joins TRBV9 and TRBJ2-7, with D hard to call. Trimming left V 4 bases short and J 3 bases short, with 14 bases between. CDR1 SGDLS and CDR2 YYNGEE come from the germline V gene. This CDR3 is 14 amino acids long. In DNA, the CDR3 is TGTGCCAGCAGCCCCATGGACCTAAGCTACGAGCAGTACTTC. Protein product: CASSPMDLSYEQYF.

V usage is TRBV7-9 and J usage is TRBJ1-3, with 7 nucleotides matching TRBD1. The CDR3 loop spans 16 amino acids. Per germline, CDR1 SEHNR and CDR2 FQNEAQ (reference sequence). The V segment lost 5 bases and the J segment 0 bases; nucleotides outside the gene matches: 7. The CDR3 reads CASSTRTGASGNTIYF. The DNA for the CDR3 is TGTGCCAGCAGCACGCGGACAGGCGCCTCTGGAAACACCATATATTTT.

The J gene is TRBJ2-5, the V gene TRBV6-5; D may be TRBD2 (6 bases). From germline, CDR1 is MNHEY and CDR2 SVGAGI. The CDR3 contains 13 residues. Between the trimmed V and J ends, which lost 4 bases and 7 bases, there was a span of 13 bases. The CDR3 bases are TGTGCCAGCAGTTTCGGGGGTTTGGGGACCCAGTACTTC. It codes for CASSFGGLGTQYF.

The chain recombines TRBV27 with TRBJ2-1, with unresolved D. V shed 5 bases and J shed 4 bases, with 9 bases lying between them. Germline V gene data show CDR1 as MNHEY and CDR2 as SMNVEV (reference sequence). The length of the CDR3 is 13 residues. The CDR3 DNA is TGTGCCAGCAGTGCGGCTTTTTACAATGAGCAGTTCTTC. Its protein is CASSAAFYNEQFF.

The chain couples TRBV2 to TRBJ2-7, with TRBD2 identical over 8 bases. The CDR3 has 15 amino acids. V lost 7 bases, J lost 6 bases, and 14 bases stayed unmatched. Germline lookup yields CDR1 SNHLY and CDR2 FYNNEI. The CDR3: CASTIPSGGRSEQYF. CDR3 DNA sequence: TGTGCCAGCACTATACCTTCGGGGGGGAGAAGCGAGCAGTACTTC.

This rearrangement joins TRBV27 to TRBJ2-7; D may be TRBD1 (6 bases). The ends were cut back, 3 bases at V and 5 bases at J, with 23 bases in the middle. The CDR3 length is 17 residues. Germline loops: CDR1 MNHEY, CDR2 SMNVEV (reference sequence). The CDR3 DNA follows: TGTGCCAGCAGTTTTTTGGGCAGGGGTCTATCTCCCCACGAGCAGTACTTC. Protein product: CASSFLGRGLSPHEQYF.

The V gene is TRBV5-1, the J gene TRBJ2-3; D unresolved. The germline CDR1 and CDR2 sequences are SGHRS and YFSETQ. Trimming pared 5 bases from V and 4 bases from J, leaving 11 bases between. The CDR3 is 13 residues long. CDR3 region: CASSPSFPDTQYF. The CDR3 nucleotides are TGCGCCAGCAGTCCAAGCTTCCCAGATACGCAGTATTTT.

J is TRBJ1-4 and V is TRBV7-9; TRBD1 is a possible D gene (5 bases). V gave up 3 bases and J gave up 7 bases, with 12 bases separating them. The CDR3 contains 14 residues. The germline V gene encodes CDR1 SEHNR and CDR2 FQNEAQ (reference sequence). DNA of the CDR3: TGTGCCAGCAGCTTGCGACAGAACTTTGAAAAACTGTTTTTT. As protein: CASSLRQNFEKLFF.

The table lists this clone with a count of one. The rearrangement uses TRBV28 and TRBJ1-5, with 9 bases matching TRBD1. This CDR3 has 16 residues. Trimming took 6 bases from V and 1 from J; bases not matched to a gene: 7. Germline CDR1 MDHEN, CDR2 SYDVKM. The CDR3 loop reads CASSKLGQGSNQPQHF. The CDR3 nucleotides are TGTGCCAGCAGCAAACTCGGACAGGGGAGCAATCAGCCCCAGCATTTT.

The chain recombines TRBV7-9 with TRBJ1-3; a possible D gene is TRBD1 (5 bases). The V end was cut by 1 base, the J end by 2 bases, with 9 bases between. The CDR3 sequence is 15 residues long. Germline V gene sequence: CDR1 SEHNR, CDR2 FQNEAQ (reference sequence). As DNA, the CDR3 is TGTGCCAGCAGCTTAGTACCGGGACCTGGAAACACCATATATTTT. This translates into CASSLVPGPGNTIYF. Using reference TRBV7-9 and TRBJ1-3 for the parts outside the CDR3, the full variable domain is DTGVSQNPRHKITKRGQNVTFRCDPISEHNRLYWYRQTLGQGPEFLTYFQNEAQLEKSRLLSDRFSAERPKGSFSTLEIQRTEQGDSAMYLCASSLVPGPGNTIYFGEGSWLTVV.

In DNA, the CDR3 is TGTGCCAGCAGTTACTCAGGGACAGGGGAAAACTATGGCTACACCTTC. Translated: CASSYSGTGENYGYTF. The V gene is TRBV6-5, the J gene TRBJ1-2, with 10 bases identical to TRBD1. V trimming: 0 bases; J trimming: 2 bases; junction bases outside the gene matches: 3. Per germline, CDR1 MNHEY and CDR2 SVGAGI. The CDR3 has 16 amino acids.

CDR3 protein: CATSRVTGTVNTEAFF. The CDR3 DNA reads TGTGCCACCAGCAGGGTCACCGGGACAGTGAACACTGAAGCTTTCTTT. This chain joins TRBV15 and TRBJ1-1, with 7 bases identical to TRBD1. The CDR3 consists of 16 residues. V was clipped by 3 bases and J by 0 bases; unmatched bases: 7. Germline loops: CDR1 LNHNV, CDR2 YYDKDF (reference sequence).

The chain is built from TRBV7-9 and TRBJ1-1; tentatively, D is TRBD1 (5 bases). CDR1 is SEHNR, CDR2 FQNEAQ, per germline (reference sequence). V was clipped by 5 bases and J by 0 bases, with 10 bases between them. The CDR3 consists of 14 residues. The CDR3 coding sequence is TGTGCCAGCAGCCAGACAGCGTTGAACACTGAAGCTTTCTTT. The encoded protein is CASSQTALNTEAFF.

The rearrangement links TRBV6-6 to TRBJ1-5; D not certain. Trimming removed 6 bases from V and 0 bases from J, with 9 bases in between. Germline-derived CDR1 and CDR2 are MNHNY and SVGAGI (reference sequence). The CDR3 length is 14 residues. The CDR3 loop is CASRPNNSNQPQHF. The CDR3 region has the DNA TGTGCCAGCAGGCCCAATAATAGCAATCAGCCCCAGCATTTT.

This rearrangement joins TRBV28 to TRBJ2-5, with TRBD2 as a possible D gene (6 bases). Germline loops: CDR1 MDHEN, CDR2 SYDVKM. V was pared by 8 bases and J by 0 bases, with 13 bases between. This CDR3 has 14 amino acids. The CDR3 nucleotides read TGTGCCAGCGGCCCCCGGGGGTACCAAGAGACCCAGTACTTC. Its protein is CASGPRGYQETQYF.